The 16 T cell receptor beta chains below were found in one sample sequenced in a study of multiple sclerosis patients with progressive multifocal leukoencephalopathy. Time point described: roughly 13 months of natalizumab therapy. TCRdb keeps only in-frame clones here, not all; method: immunoSEQ multiplex PCR. Of under 30,000 clones in the sample, around 91% are singletons; the top ten hold 1.3%. The sequencing here drew on PBMCs, taken from a patient treated with natalizumab. These receptors were obtained from a human donor with multiple sclerosis.

The chain has TRBV9 and TRBJ2-7; TRBD2 matches at 10 bases. The CDR3 covers 15 residues. Germline assignment: CDR1 SGDLS and CDR2 YYNGEE. The trim removed 5 bases at V and 3 bases at J, leaving 8 bases unmatched. The CDR3 DNA sequence: TGTGCCAGCAGTAGAGGCGGGACTAGCGTCTACGAGCAGTACTTC. It specifies CASSRGGTSVYEQYF. The entire variable domain, with the rest obtained from reference TRBV9 and TRBJ2-7, is as follows: DSGVTQTPKHLITATGQRVTLRCSPRSGDLSVYWYQQSLDQGLQFLIQYYNGEERAKGNILERFSAQQFPDLHSELNLSSLELGDSALYFCASSRGGTSVYEQYFGPGTRLTVT.

The chain uses TRBV5-8 and TRBJ1-3, with a tentative D call TRBD1 (5 bases). The CDR3 loop spans 14 amino acids. Trimming took off 4 bases at V and 2 bases at J, with 10 bases between the two ends. Germline CDR1 and CDR2: SGHTS and YDEGEE. CDR3 sequence reads: CASSPGTTGNTIYF. The CDR3 DNA reads as TGTGCCAGCAGCCCCGGGACTACTGGAAACACCATATATTTT.

The chain employs TRBV11-2 and TRBJ1-2; the match to TRBD1 covers 7 bases. Trimming removed 5 bases from V and 8 bases from J; junction bases left unmatched: 8. The CDR3 has 13 residues. From germline, CDR1 is SGHAT and CDR2 FQNNGV. Here the CDR3 reads CASSTVPGGGYTF. CDR3 sequence (DNA): TGTGCCAGCAGCACTGTACCAGGGGGGGGCTACACCTTC.

This chain links TRBV7-2 with TRBJ1-5; no definite D call. This CDR3 has 15 residues. Germline lookup yields CDR1 SGHTA and CDR2 FQGNSA. The V end was cut by 2 bases, the J end by 1 base, with 9 bases between. CDR3: CASSLFRGSNQPQHF. DNA for the CDR3: TGTGCCAGCAGCTTATTCCGAGGCAGCAATCAGCCCCAGCATTTT.

This clone was seen a handful of times. The chain couples TRBV7-9 to TRBJ1-3; D not certain. The CDR3 loop spans 15 amino acids. Deletions cut 1 base from V and 2 bases from J, with 9 bases between. Germline V gene sequence: CDR1 SEHNR, CDR2 FQNEAQ (reference sequence). The CDR3 nucleotides are TGTGCCAGCAGCTTAGAGAGGTGGGCTGGAAACACCATATATTTT. Amino acids: CASSLERWAGNTIYF.

The chain couples TRBV6-5 to TRBJ1-1; D call uncertain. Germline CDR1 and CDR2: MNHEY and SVGAGI. Deletions cut 5 bases from V and 0 bases from J, with 7 bases between. The CDR3 is 13 residues long. The CDR3 sequence: CASSTQMNTEAFF. The CDR3 DNA is TGTGCCAGCAGTACTCAGATGAACACTGAAGCTTTCTTT.

This clone was seen once. The chain recombines TRBV27 with TRBJ2-7, with D perhaps TRBD1 (7 bases). The CDR3 extends over 16 amino acids. The germline CDR1 and CDR2 sequences are MNHEY and SMNVEV (reference sequence). V gave up 1 base and J gave up 2 bases, with 15 bases separating them. The CDR3 reads CASSLYYGGGAYEQYF. In DNA, the CDR3 is TGTGCCAGCAGTTTATACTACGGAGGGGGCGCCTACGAGCAGTACTTC.

The gene calls are TRBV18 and TRBJ2-5; 7 nucleotides line up with TRBD1. The CDR3 has 15 residues. With 5 bases clipped from V and 2 bases from J, the junction kept 8 bases outside the gene matches. CDR1 and CDR2 (germline): KGHSH, LQKENI. The CDR3 loop is CASSSWDSHQETQYF. CDR3 nucleotides: TGTGCCAGCTCATCTTGGGACAGCCATCAAGAGACCCAGTACTTC.

The chain employs TRBV9 and TRBJ1-2; D might be TRBD1 (5 bases). CDR1 is SGDLS, CDR2 YYNGEE, per germline. This CDR3 spans 13 amino acids. V gave up 6 bases and J gave up 3 bases, with 12 bases separating them. CDR3 amino acids: CASTRGTDYGYTF. The CDR3 coding sequence is TGTGCCAGCACCCGCGGGACTGACTATGGCTACACCTTC. Filled out from reference TRBV9 and TRBJ1-2, the complete variable domain reads DSGVTQTPKHLITATGQRVTLRCSPRSGDLSVYWYQQSLDQGLQFLIQYYNGEERAKGNILERFSAQQFPDLHSELNLSSLELGDSALYFCASTRGTDYGYTFGSGTRLTVV.

The rearrangement joins TRBV11-2 to TRBJ1-1; no clear D. The CDR3 spans 13 residues. The V end lost 2 bases, the J end lost 12 bases, and 16 bases lay between the germline ends. Germline lookup yields CDR1 SGHAT and CDR2 FQNNGV. The CDR3 reads CASSLLPGEGSFF. Written as DNA, the CDR3 is TGTGCCAGCAGCTTATTACCCGGGGAGGGTTCTTTCTTT.

This chain uses TRBV5-4 with TRBJ1-2; no reliable D call. The CDR3 runs to 14 residues. Trimming stripped 3 bases from V and 2 bases from J, with 11 bases between. CDR1 is SGHNT, CDR2 YYREEE, per germline (reference sequence). CDR3 residues: CASSSALLNYGYTF. The CDR3 DNA is TGTGCCAGCAGCTCGGCCCTCCTCAACTATGGCTACACCTTC.

A note on this clone: Other nucleotide sequences in the sample specify the same CDR3. The chain uses TRBV15 and TRBJ2-5, with 7 bases aligning to TRBD1. Germline CDR1 is LNHNV and CDR2 is YYDKDF (reference sequence). Trimming at V came to 8 bases and at J to 2 bases, leaving 5 bases not matched to a gene. The CDR3 loop spans 13 amino acids. CDR3: CATAGTAQETQYF. In DNA form, the CDR3 reads TGTGCCACCGCCGGGACAGCTCAAGAGACCCAGTACTTC.

J is TRBJ1-1 and V is TRBV5-4; 7 positions agree with TRBD1. The CDR3 has 14 residues. Trimming cost V 4 bases and J 7 bases; bases outside gene matches: 10. Germline CDR1 SGHNT, CDR2 YYREEE (reference sequence). The CDR3 is CASSDGTVFSEAFF. CDR3 in DNA: TGTGCCAGCAGCGACGGGACAGTCTTCAGTGAAGCTTTCTTT.

This sequence joins TRBV6-4 and TRBJ2-2; TRBD1 might be the D (5 bases). Trimming stripped 5 bases from V and 3 bases from J, with 7 bases between. The CDR3 runs 13 residues. The germline gives CDR1 MRHNA, CDR2 SNTAGT. The DNA of the CDR3 is TGTGCCAGCAGTCCCAGGGACACCGGGGAGCTGTTTTTT. This encodes CASSPRDTGELFF.

The chain recombines TRBV7-2 with TRBJ2-5; maybe TRBD1 (6 bases). The CDR3 loop spans 14 amino acids. V was cut by 7 bases and J by 5 bases, with 17 bases left in between. Germline lookup yields CDR1 SGHTA and CDR2 FQGNSA. The CDR3 bases are TGTGCCAGCACCTCAGGGGTACGGGTCGAGACCCAGTACTTC. Translation: CASTSGVRVETQYF.

The J gene is TRBJ1-1, the V gene TRBV4-3; weak D call: TRBD1 (5 bases). Germline V gives CDR1 LGHNA, CDR2 YSLEER. Trimming left V 0 bases short and J 4 bases short, with 12 bases between. The CDR3 length is 15 residues. The CDR3 DNA reads TGCGCCAGCAGCCAAGATCGGGACTTGGGCACTGAAGCTTTCTTT. It encodes CASSQDRDLGTEAFF.